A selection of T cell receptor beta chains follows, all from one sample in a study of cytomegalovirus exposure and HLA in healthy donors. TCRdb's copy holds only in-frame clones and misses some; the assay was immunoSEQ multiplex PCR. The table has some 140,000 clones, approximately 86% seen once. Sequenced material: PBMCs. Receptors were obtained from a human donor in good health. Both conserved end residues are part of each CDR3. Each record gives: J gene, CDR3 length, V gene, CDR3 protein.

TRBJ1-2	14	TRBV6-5	CASSPWQGEDGYTF
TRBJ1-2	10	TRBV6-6	CASSSVGYTF
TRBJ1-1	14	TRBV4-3	CASSPGDGVTEAFF
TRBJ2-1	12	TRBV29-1	CSVTGTGNEQFF
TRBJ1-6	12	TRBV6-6	CASSPGQQSLHF
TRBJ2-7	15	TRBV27	CASSFKPDTTYEQYF
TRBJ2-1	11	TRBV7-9	CASSERNEQFF
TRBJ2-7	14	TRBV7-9	CASSSRGGSYEQYF
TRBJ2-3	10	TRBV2	CAFGEGAQYF
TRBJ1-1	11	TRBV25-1	CASSPNTEAFF
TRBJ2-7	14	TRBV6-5	CASSLQATSYEQYF
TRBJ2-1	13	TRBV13	CASSIEAYNEQFF
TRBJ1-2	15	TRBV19	CASSTTGHLNYGYTF
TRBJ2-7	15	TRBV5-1	CASSLAAGQYYEQYF
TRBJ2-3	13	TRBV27	CASSPRDRDTQYF
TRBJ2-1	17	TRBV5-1	CASSLAASGSSYNEQFF
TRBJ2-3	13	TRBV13	CASSHLAGATQYF
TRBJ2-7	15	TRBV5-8	CASSSARQGAYEQYF
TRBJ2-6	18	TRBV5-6	CASSFHVDRPSGANVLTF
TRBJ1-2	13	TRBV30	CAWSTGFNYGYTF
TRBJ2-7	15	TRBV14	CASSQGKGQGGEQYF
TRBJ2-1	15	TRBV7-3	CASSLQDSSYNEQFF
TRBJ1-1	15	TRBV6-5	CASSYSRTANTEAFF
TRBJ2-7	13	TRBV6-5	CASSRPGGYEQYF
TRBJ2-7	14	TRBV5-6	CASSLGGSYYEQYF
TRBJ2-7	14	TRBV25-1	CASSEGTGWDEQYF
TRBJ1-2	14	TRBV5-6	CASSLILGARGYTF
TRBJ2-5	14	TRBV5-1	CASSLVAGLETQYF
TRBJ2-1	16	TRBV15	CATSRGGTSGIIGQFF
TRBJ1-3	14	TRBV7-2	CASSLEHSGNTIYF
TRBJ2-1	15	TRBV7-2	CASSLDRVRHNEQFF